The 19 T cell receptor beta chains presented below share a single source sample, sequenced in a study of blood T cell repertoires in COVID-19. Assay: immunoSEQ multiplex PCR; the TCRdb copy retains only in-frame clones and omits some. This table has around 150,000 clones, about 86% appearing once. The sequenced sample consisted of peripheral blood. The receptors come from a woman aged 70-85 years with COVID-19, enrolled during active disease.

The CDR3 DNA sequence: TGTGCCAGCAGCGCAAGGACAGGACTGTCACCCCTCCACTTT. Amino acids: CASSARTGLSPLHF. The V and J genes are TRBV5-6 and TRBJ1-6, with 7 bases identical to TRBD1. The CDR3 covers 14 residues. Germline V gene data show CDR1 as SGHDT and CDR2 as YYEEEE. J lost 10 bases, V lost 4 bases, and 8 bases had no gene match.

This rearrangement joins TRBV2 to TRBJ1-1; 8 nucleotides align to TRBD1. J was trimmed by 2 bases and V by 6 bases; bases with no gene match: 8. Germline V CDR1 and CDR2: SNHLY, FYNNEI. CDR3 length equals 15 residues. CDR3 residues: CASRLSGTGNTEAFF. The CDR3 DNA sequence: TGTGCCAGCAGGTTGTCCGGGACAGGAAACACTGAAGCTTTCTTT.

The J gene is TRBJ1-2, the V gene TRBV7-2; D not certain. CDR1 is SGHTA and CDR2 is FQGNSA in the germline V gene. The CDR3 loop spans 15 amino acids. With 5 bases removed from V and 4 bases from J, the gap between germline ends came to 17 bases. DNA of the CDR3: TGTGCCAGCAGCCCCACCCCCGGGTTCCCCTATGGCTACACCTTC. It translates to CASSPTPGFPYGYTF.

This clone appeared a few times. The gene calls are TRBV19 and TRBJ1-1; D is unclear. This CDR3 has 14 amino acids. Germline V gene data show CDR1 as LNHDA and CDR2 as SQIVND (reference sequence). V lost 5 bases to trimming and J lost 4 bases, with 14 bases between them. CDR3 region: CASSDTGSITEAFF. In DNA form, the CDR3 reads TGTGCCAGTAGTGACACCGGATCGATCACTGAAGCTTTCTTT. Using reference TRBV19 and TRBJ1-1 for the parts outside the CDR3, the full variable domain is DGGITQSPKYLFRKEGQNVTLSCEQNLNHDAMYWYRQDPGQGLRLIYYSQIVNDFQKGDIAEGYSVSREKKESFPLTVTSAQKNPTAFYLCASSDTGSITEAFFGQGTRLTVV.

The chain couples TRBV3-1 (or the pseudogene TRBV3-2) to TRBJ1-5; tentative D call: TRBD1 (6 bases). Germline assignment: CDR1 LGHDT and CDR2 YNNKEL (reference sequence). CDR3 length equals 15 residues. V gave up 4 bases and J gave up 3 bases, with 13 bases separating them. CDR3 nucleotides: TGTGCCAGCAGCCGGGACACTCTTCCCAATCAGCCCCAGCATTTT. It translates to CASSRDTLPNQPQHF.

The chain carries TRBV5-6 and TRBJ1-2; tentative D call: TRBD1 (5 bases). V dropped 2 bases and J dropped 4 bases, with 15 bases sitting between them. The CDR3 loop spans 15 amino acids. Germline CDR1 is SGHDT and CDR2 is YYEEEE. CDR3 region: CASSFRDGGAYGYTF. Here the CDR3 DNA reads TGTGCCAGCAGCTTCCGGGACGGGGGAGCCTATGGCTACACCTTC.

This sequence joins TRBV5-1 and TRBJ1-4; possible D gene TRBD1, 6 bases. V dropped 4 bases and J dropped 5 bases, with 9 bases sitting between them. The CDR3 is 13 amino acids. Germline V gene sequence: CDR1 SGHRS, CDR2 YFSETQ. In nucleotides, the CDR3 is TGCGCCAGCAGCGAAGGACAGAATGAAAAACTGTTTTTT. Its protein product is CASSEGQNEKLFF.

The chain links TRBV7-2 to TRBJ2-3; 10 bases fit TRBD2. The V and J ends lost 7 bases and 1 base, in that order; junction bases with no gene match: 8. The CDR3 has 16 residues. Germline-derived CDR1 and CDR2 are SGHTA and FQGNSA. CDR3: CASTLSGGARTDTQYF. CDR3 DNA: TGTGCCAGCACCCTGAGCGGGGGGGCCCGCACAGATACGCAGTATTTT.

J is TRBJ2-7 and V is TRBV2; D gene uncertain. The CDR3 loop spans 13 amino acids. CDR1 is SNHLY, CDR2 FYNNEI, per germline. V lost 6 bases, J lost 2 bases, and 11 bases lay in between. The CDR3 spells CASSRLITYEQYF. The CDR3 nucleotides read TGTGCCAGCAGCCGGTTGATTACCTACGAGCAGTACTTC.

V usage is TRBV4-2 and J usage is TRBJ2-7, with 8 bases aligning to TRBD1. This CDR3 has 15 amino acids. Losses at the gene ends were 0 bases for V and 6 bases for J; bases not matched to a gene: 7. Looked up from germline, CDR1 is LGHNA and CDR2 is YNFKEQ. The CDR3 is CASSQDVDRALEQYF. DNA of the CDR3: TGTGCCAGCAGCCAAGATGTGGACAGGGCCCTCGAGCAGTACTTC.

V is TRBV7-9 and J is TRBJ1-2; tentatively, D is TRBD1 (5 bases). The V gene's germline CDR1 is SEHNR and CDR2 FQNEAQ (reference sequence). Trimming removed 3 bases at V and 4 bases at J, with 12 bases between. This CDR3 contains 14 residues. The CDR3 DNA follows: TGTGCCAGCAGCTTGATTTCACAGGCCTATGGCTACACCTTC. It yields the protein CASSLISQAYGYTF.

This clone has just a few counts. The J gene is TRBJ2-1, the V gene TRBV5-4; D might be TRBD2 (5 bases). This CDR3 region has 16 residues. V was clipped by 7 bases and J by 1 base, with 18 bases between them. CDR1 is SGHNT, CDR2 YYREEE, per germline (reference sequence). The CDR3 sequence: CASRFRDGGSYNEQFF. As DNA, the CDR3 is TGTGCCAGCCGTTTTCGTGACGGAGGTTCCTACAATGAGCAGTTCTTC.

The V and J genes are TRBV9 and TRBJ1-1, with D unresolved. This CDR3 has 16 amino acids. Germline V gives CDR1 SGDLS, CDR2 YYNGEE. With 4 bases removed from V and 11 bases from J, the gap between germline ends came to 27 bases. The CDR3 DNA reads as TGTGCCAGCAGCCCTCAGACGGAGGGTAGGAGGCTGTATGCTTTCTTT. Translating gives CASSPQTEGRRLYAFF.

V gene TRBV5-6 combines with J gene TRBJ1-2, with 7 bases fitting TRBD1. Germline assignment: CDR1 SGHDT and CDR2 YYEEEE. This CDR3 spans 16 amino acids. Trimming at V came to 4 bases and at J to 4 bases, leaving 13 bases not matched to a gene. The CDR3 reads CASSKDQTGETYGYTF. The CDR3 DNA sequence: TGTGCCAGCAGCAAGGACCAAACAGGGGAAACCTATGGCTACACCTTC.

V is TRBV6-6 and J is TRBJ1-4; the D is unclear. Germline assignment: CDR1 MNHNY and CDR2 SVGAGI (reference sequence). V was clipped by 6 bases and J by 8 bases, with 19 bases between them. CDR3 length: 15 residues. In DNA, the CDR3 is TGTGCCAGCAGAATAGGGCCCGGAAGGGAGGAAAAACTGTTTTTT. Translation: CASRIGPGREEKLFF.

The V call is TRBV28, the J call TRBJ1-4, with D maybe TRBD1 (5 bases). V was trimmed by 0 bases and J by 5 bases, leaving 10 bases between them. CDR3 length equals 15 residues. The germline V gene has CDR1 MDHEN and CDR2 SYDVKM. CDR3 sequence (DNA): TGTGCCAGCAGTTTATGGATGGCAGGGAATGAAAAACTGTTTTTT. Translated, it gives CASSLWMAGNEKLFF.

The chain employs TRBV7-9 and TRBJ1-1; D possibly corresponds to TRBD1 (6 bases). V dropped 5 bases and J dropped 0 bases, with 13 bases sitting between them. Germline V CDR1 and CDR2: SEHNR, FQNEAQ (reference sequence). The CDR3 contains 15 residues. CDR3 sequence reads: CASSGQRILNTEAFF. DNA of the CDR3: TGTGCCAGCAGCGGACAGAGAATATTGAACACTGAAGCTTTCTTT.

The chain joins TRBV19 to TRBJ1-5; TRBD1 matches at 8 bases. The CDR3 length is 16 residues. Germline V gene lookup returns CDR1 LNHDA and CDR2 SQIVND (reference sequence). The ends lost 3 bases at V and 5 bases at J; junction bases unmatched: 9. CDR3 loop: CASSISLQGEDQPQHF. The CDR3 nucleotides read TGTGCCAGTAGTATCTCCCTACAGGGGGAGGATCAGCCCCAGCATTTT.

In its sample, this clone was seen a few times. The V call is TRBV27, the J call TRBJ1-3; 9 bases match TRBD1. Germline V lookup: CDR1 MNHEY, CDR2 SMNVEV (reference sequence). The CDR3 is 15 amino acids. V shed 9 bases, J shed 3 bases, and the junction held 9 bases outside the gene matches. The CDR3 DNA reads TGTGCCAGTACCCCGACAGGGGGAGGTGGAAACACCATATATTTT. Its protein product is CASTPTGGGGNTIYF.